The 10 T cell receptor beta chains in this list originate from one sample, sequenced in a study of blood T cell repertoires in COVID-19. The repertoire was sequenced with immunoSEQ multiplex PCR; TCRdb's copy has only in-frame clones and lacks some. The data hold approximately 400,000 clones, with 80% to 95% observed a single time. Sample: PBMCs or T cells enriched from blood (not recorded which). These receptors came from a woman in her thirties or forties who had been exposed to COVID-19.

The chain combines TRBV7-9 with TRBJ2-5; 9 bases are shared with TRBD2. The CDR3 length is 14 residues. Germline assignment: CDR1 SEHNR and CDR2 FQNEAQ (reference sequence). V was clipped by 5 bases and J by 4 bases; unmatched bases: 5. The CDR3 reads CASSPRGGRETQYF. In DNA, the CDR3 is TGTGCCAGCAGCCCGCGGGGGGGCCGAGAGACCCAGTACTTC. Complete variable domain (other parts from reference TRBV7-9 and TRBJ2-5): DTGVSQNPRHKITKRGQNVTFRCDPISEHNRLYWYRQTLGQGPEFLTYFQNEAQLEKSRLLSDRFSAERPKGSFSTLEIQRTEQGDSAMYLCASSPRGGRETQYFGPGTRLLVL.

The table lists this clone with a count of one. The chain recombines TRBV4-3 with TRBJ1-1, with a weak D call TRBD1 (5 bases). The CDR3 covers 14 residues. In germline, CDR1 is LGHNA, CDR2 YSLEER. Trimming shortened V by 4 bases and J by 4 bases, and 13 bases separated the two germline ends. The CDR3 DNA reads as TGCGCCAGCAGCCTCGGTAGGGGCGGCACTGAAGCTTTCTTT. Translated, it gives CASSLGRGGTEAFF.

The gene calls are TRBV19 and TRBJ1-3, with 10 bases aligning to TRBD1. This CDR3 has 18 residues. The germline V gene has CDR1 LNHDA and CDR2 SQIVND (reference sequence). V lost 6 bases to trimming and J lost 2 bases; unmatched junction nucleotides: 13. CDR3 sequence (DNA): TGTGCCAGTAGCCTCCGAAAGGGAGGGACAGGGGCTGGAAACACCATATATTTT. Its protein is CASSLRKGGTGAGNTIYF.

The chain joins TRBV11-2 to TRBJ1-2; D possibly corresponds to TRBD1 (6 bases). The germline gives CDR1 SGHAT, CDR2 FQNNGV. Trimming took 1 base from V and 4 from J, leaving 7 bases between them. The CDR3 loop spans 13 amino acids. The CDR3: CASSLGTVYGYTF. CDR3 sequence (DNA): TGTGCCAGCAGCTTAGGGACAGTCTATGGCTACACCTTC.

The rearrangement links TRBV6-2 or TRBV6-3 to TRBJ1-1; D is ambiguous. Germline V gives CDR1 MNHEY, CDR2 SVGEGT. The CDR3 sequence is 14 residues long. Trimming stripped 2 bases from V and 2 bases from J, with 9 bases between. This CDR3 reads CASSYQTLNTEAFF. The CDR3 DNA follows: TGTGCCAGCAGTTACCAGACACTTAACACTGAAGCTTTCTTT.

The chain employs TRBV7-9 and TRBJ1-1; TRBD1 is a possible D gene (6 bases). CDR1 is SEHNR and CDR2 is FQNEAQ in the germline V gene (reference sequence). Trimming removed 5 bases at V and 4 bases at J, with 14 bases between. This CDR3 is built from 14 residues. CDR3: CASSAIQGSTEAFF. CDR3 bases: TGTGCCAGCAGCGCGATACAGGGTTCCACTGAAGCTTTCTTT.

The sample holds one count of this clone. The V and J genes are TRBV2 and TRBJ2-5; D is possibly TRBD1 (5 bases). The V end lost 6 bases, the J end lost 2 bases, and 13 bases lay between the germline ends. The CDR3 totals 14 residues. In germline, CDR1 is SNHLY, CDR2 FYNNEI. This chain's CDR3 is CASRGHLNQETQYF. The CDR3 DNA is TGTGCCAGCAGAGGACACCTGAATCAAGAGACCCAGTACTTC.

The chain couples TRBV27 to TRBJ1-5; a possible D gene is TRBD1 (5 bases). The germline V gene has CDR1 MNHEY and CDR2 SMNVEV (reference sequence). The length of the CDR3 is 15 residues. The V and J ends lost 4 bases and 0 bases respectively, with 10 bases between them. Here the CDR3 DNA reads TGTGCCAGCAGTTCTCAGGGTCATAGCAATCAGCCCCAGCATTTT. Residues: CASSSQGHSNQPQHF.

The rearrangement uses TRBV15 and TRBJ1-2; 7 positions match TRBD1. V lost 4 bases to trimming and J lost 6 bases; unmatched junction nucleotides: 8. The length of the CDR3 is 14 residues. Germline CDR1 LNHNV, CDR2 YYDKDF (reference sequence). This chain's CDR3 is CATSTFTGEDGYTF. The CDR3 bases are TGTGCCACCAGCACCTTCACAGGGGAAGATGGCTACACCTTC.

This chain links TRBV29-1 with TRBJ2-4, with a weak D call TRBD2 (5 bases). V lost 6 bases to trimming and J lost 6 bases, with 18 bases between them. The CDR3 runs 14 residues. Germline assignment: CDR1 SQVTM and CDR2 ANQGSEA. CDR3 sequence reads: CSVAAGGPRNIQYF. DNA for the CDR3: TGCAGCGTGGCCGCGGGCGGGCCACGAAACATTCAGTACTTC.